These T cell receptor beta chains were read from a single sample in a study of cytomegalovirus exposure and HLA in healthy donors. Measured with immunoSEQ multiplex PCR; TCRdb has only the in-frame clones, and not every one. The data hold approximately 110,000 clones, with about two thirds observed a single time. Sequencing used PBMCs. Receptors were obtained from a woman in her thirties or forties in good health and CMV-seropositive. CDR3s include the opening cysteine and the closing phenylalanine or tryptophan. Fields, in order: D gene, J gene, clone size, V gene, CDR3 protein, CDR3 DNA. A D gene is named only where the DNA matches it firmly. Not all rows give a size; the values are once, few, many and, for expanded clones, a class.

-,TRBJ2-2,-,TRBV4-1,CASSQEDSAGELFF,TGCGCCAGCAGCCAAGAAGACAGCGCCGGGGAGCTGTTTTTT
TRBD1,TRBJ1-4,-,TRBV5-4,CASSLGSGRGRLEKLFF,TGTGCCAGCAGCTTGGGCTCCGGCAGGGGGCGCCTTGAAAAACTGTTTTTT
-,TRBJ2-2,few,TRBV4-1,CASSRKPEGNTGELFF,TGCGCCAGCAGCCGCAAACCGGAGGGGAACACCGGGGAGCTGTTTTTT
TRBD1,TRBJ1-2,-,TRBV2,CASNSGGESYGYTF,TGTGCCAGCAATTCAGGGGGCGAGAGCTATGGCTACACCTTC
TRBD1,TRBJ1-5,-,TRBV5-4,CASSSQGAVDNQPQHF,TGTGCCAGCAGCTCTCAGGGGGCTGTGGACAATCAGCCCCAGCATTTT
-,TRBJ2-7,-,TRBV27,CASSPGNNYEQYF,TGTGCCAGCAGTCCCGGTAATAACTACGAGCAGTACTTC
TRBD1,TRBJ1-2,-,TRBV2,CASSLTSGTAYGYTF,TGTGCCAGCAGCCTAACCTCCGGGACAGCCTATGGCTACACCTTC
-,TRBJ1-1,-,TRBV6-5,CASSYQGRNTEAFF,TGTGCCAGCAGTTACCAGGGGCGGAACACTGAAGCTTTCTTT
TRBD1,TRBJ1-5,-,TRBV10-3,CAISESSAGTGGWQPQHF,TGTGCCATCAGTGAGTCTTCTGCCGGGACAGGGGGCTGGCAGCCCCAGCATTTT
-,TRBJ1-5,-,TRBV4-2,CASSQDGSGEQPQHF,TGTGCCAGCAGCCAAGATGGTTCAGGGGAACAGCCCCAGCATTTT
-,TRBJ2-7,-,TRBV29-1,CSVGGQSSSYEQYF,TGCAGCGTGGGGGGACAGTCTTCCTCTTACGAGCAGTACTTC
-,TRBJ2-1,few,TRBV7-2,CASSPSDYNEQFF,TGTGCCAGCAGCCCAAGCGATTACAATGAGCAGTTCTTC
TRBD1,TRBJ1-1,-,TRBV7-8,CASSLIPPGQGAFGTEAFF,TGTGCCAGCAGCTTAATACCTCCGGGACAGGGGGCTTTCGGGACTGAAGCTTTCTTT
-,TRBJ2-1,-,TRBV7-6,CASSILEGHTYEQFF,TGTGCCAGCAGTATCCTGGAGGGTCACACGTACGAGCAGTTCTTC
-,TRBJ2-7,-,TRBV7-2,CASSFYYEQYF,TGTGCCAGCAGCTTTTACTACGAGCAGTACTTC
-,TRBJ1-5,-,TRBV12-5,CASGSPGGAGGYSNQPQHF,TGTGCTAGTGGTTCCCCAGGAGGGGCCGGAGGATATAGCAATCAGCCCCAGCATTTT
TRBD1,TRBJ1-1,-,TRBV5-6,CASSLLTGGGTEAFF,TGTGCCAGCAGCCTCCTGACAGGGGGAGGGACTGAAGCTTTCTTT
-,TRBJ1-2,-,TRBV11-1,CASSPRLREETF,TGTGCCAGCAGCCCGCGACTTCGGGAAGAGACCTTC
-,TRBJ2-2,-,TRBV21-1,CASVGELFF,TGTGCCAGCGTAGGGGAGCTGTTTTTT
-,TRBJ2-7,-,TRBV13,CASSHQGSTYEQYF,TGTGCCAGCAGCCACCAAGGGAGCACCTACGAGCAGTACTTC
TRBD1,TRBJ2-5,once,TRBV5-4,CASSRPGQGARETQYF,TGTGCCAGCAGCAGGCCGGGACAGGGGGCAAGGGAGACCCAGTACTTC
-,TRBJ2-2,few,TRBV9,CASSEFLEGGLNGELFF,TGTGCCAGCAGCGAGTTCCTCGAGGGGGGGCTGAACGGGGAGCTGTTTTTT
TRBD1,TRBJ2-7,-,TRBV19,CASTVTGAENYEQYF,TGTGCCAGTACCGTTACAGGGGCCGAAAACTACGAGCAGTACTTC
-,TRBJ2-1,-,TRBV9,CASSVDAGPVDEQFF,TGTGCCAGCAGCGTAGATGCGGGACCGGTCGATGAGCAGTTCTTC
TRBD2,TRBJ2-5,-,TRBV7-8,CASSLVLAGGETQYF,TGTGCCAGCAGCTTAGTCCTAGCGGGGGGAGAGACCCAGTACTTC
-,TRBJ2-7,-,TRBV5-1,CASSLPQAYEQYF,TGCGCCAGCAGCTTGCCACAGGCCTACGAGCAGTACTTC
-,TRBJ1-2,-,TRBV11-2,CASSPGGSYGYTF,TGTGCCAGCTCTCCGGGGGGGAGCTATGGCTACACCTTC
-,TRBJ1-2,-,TRBV2,CASSDSASSYGYTF,TGTGCCAGCAGTGACAGCGCATCTTCCTATGGCTACACCTTC
-,TRBJ2-1,-,TRBV7-3,CASSLNTDNEQFF,TGTGCCAGCAGCTTAAATACTGACAATGAGCAGTTCTTC
-,TRBJ1-1,-,TRBV5-1,CASSAGSSGTEAFF,TGCGCCAGCAGTGCTGGGAGCAGCGGCACTGAAGCTTTCTTT
-,TRBJ2-2,-,TRBV10-3,CAISVRADEDTGELFF,TGTGCCATCTCTGTAAGAGCGGACGAGGACACCGGGGAGCTGTTTTTT
-,TRBJ2-1,-,TRBV9,CASSGPGNEQFF,TGTGCCAGCAGCGGTCCGGGGAATGAGCAGTTCTTC
-,TRBJ1-2,-,TRBV7-2,CASSPVGGLLGYTF,TGTGCCAGCAGCCCCGTGGGGGGTTTGCTTGGCTACACCTTC
TRBD1,TRBJ2-7,-,TRBV2,CASSELGQGWDEQYF,TGTGCCAGCAGCGAACTCGGACAGGGGTGGGACGAGCAGTACTTC
-,TRBJ2-5,-,TRBV7-7,CASSAQGQETQYF,TGTGCCAGCAGCGCGCAGGGGCAAGAGACCCAGTACTTC
-,TRBJ2-5,few,TRBV6-6,CASIPDSQETQYF,TGTGCCAGCATTCCGGACAGTCAAGAGACCCAGTACTTC
-,TRBJ2-1,-,TRBV6-5,CASSRTGDYNEQFF,TGTGCCAGCAGCCGGACTGGCGATTACAATGAGCAGTTCTTC
-,TRBJ2-7,-,TRBV5-6,CASSLVAHEQYF,TGTGCCAGCAGCTTGGTGGCCCACGAGCAGTACTTC
TRBD1,TRBJ1-1,-,TRBV12-5,CASGGLNSRGGDGRGAFF,TGTGCTAGTGGGGGTCTAAACAGTAGAGGGGGCGACGGGAGGGGAGCTTTCTTT
TRBD1,TRBJ2-7,-,TRBV4-3,CASSQYDRGEYEQYF,TGCGCCAGCAGCCAATACGACAGGGGAGAATACGAGCAGTACTTC
TRBD1,TRBJ2-2,few,TRBV5-1,CASSPQGTGNTGELFF,TGCGCCAGCAGCCCGCAGGGGACAGGGAACACCGGGGAGCTGTTTTTT
TRBD1,TRBJ1-6,-,TRBV6-1,CASSELSGGNSPLHF,TGTGCCAGCAGTGAACTCTCAGGGGGTAATTCACCCCTCCACTTT
TRBD2,TRBJ2-3,few,TRBV5-4,CASSGPDVSGGSTDTQYF,TGTGCCAGCAGCGGCCCAGACGTTAGCGGGGGTAGCACAGATACGCAGTATTTT
-,TRBJ1-2,-,TRBV7-9,CASSRTPEGGDGYTF,TGTGCCAGCAGCAGGACCCCGGAGGGAGGAGATGGCTACACCTTC
-,TRBJ2-7,-,TRBV18,CASSPPDKGYEQYF,TGTGCCAGCTCACCCCCGGACAAGGGGTACGAGCAGTACTTC
TRBD1,TRBJ1-5,-,TRBV10-1,CAISRGQGVTSNQPQHF,TGCGCCATTTCGAGAGGACAGGGGGTGACAAGCAATCAGCCCCAGCATTTT